This T cell receptor beta chain was recorded in a study of neurological immune-mediated disorders (dated by TCRdb to 2018 to 2020). For the wider study: The study compared peripheral blood TCR-beta repertoires of HTLV-I-associated myelopathy (HAM/TSP) patients, multiple sclerosis patients and healthy controls using UMI-based sequencing. The approximately 110 TCR-beta libraries included longitudinal samples, technical triplicates and paired sorted CD4+ and CD8+ T-cell subsets alongside PBMC samples. The cohort was made up of 60 to 75 subjects, consisting of 14 HAM/TSP patients, some 34 multiple sclerosis patients and 20 or so healthy controls. What the work shows at the level of the full study, not this receptor alone: TCR clonal expansion was highest in HAM/TSP patients and lowest in MS patients, with MS patients falling below even healthy controls. Across subjects, expanded clones never shared an identical CDR3 amino acid sequence, which suggests that the TCR-beta repertoires in every group were private.

Note on this clonotype: What this receptor recognizes is not known. One base away there is no much larger clone; base qualities are not given.

V was cut back by 2 bases and J by 2 bases, leaving a gap of 9 bases between them. The germline V gene gives CDR1 as KGHSH and CDR2 as LQKENI. The CDR3 runs 14 residues from the cysteine to the phenylalanine. Just the 42-base CDR3 DNA is kept, in frame starting at base 1. cDNA was synthesized by template-switch 5'RACE using a primer carrying a 10-nucleotide random unique molecular identifier by which each TCR transcript was tagged. Every sequencing run covered 15-18 subjects and yielded more than 170 million TCR-beta sequences. Total RNA was extracted with the RNeasy kit. Using the KAPA Real-time Library Amplification kit, TCR-beta VDJ regions were amplified with primers for the TCR constant region and the 5'RACE anchor. A first PCR added sample indexes and Illumina adaptors, and a second PCR then raised library yield. The roughly 650 bp TCR product was size-selected on a 2% E-gel SizeSelection system after Ampure bead purification. Before pooling, libraries had their quality checked on a Bioanalyzer, their concentration measured with Qubit, and their quantity determined with the Kapa Library Quantification kit. Libraries were sequenced paired-end 2 x 150 bp on an Illumina HiSeq 2500. To increase sequence diversity, roughly 23-30% phiX was spiked into each library pool. In the paper's pipeline: Quality-filtered reads were processed with the UMI-based MiGEC pipeline, which removed over 90% of raw TCR sequences during error correction. IMGT germline references were used for aligning VDJ genes, and each clonotype was defined as a unique CDR3 amino acid sequence together with its V-J genes. VDJtools evaluated clonal expansion, Shannon diversity and CDR3 relatedness (CalcPairwiseDistances, ClusterSamples); CLCbio workbench built phylogenetic trees. Expanded clones were defined as having at least 8 unique UMIs, based on coefficient-of-variation modelling across technical triplicates. The public reads were reanalyzed by TCRdb: fastp trimming at Q25, MiXCR alignment, in-frame beta chains only. When rows share a CDR3 protein, they turn into one entry using the most common DNA and genes. The V and J calls shown here were made by TCRdb, not taken from the authors' results. Recorded for this sample are fewer than 60,000 distinct CDR3 sequences; 10% of them occurred a single time. Approximately 5% of the sample is in the top ten clones.

For the unsorted PBMC libraries, 2 million PBMCs were stored in RNAlater at -80 degrees C until RNA extraction and were used to generate the libraries. Peripheral blood was subjected to Ficoll-Hypaque density gradient centrifugation to isolate PBMCs, which were then cryopreserved in liquid nitrogen. The clonotype was recovered from a man in his sixties or seventies with HTLV-1-associated myelopathy (HAM/TSP). Specimen: PBMCs. The sequence is built from TRBV18 and TRBJ1-2, and perhaps TRBD1 as D gene, on 5 matching bases. This receptor has the CDR3 CASSPKAGNYGYTF. The nucleotide sequence is given as TGTGCCAGCTCACCAAAGGCAGGGAACTATGGCTACACCTTC.